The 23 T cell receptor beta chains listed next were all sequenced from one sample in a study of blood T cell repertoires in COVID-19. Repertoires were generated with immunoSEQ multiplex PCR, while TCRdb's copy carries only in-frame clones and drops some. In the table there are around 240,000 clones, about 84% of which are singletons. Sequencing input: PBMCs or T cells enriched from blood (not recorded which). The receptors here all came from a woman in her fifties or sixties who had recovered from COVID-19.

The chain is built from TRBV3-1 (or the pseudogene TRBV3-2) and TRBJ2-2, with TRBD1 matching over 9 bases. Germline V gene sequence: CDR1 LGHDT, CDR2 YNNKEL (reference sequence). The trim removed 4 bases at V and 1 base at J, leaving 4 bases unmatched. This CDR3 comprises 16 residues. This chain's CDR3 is CASSRNRGQNTGELFF. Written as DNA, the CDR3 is TGTGCCAGCAGCCGAAACAGGGGGCAGAACACCGGGGAGCTGTTTTTT.

CDR3 coding DNA: TGTGCCAGTAGTCCAAAACGGACAGGGGCAGGTCTTGGCTACACCTTC. Translating it yields CASSPKRTGAGLGYTF. The V call is TRBV19, the J call TRBJ1-2; the match to TRBD1 covers 9 bases. The CDR3 is 16 amino acids. J was trimmed by 7 bases and V by 5 bases; bases with no gene match: 14. In germline, CDR1 is LNHDA, CDR2 SQIVND (reference sequence).

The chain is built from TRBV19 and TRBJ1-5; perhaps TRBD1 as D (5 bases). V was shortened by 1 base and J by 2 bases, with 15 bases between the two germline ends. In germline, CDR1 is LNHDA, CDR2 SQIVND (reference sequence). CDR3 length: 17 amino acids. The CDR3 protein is CASSIGSLKGRNQPQHF. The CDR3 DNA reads TGTGCCAGTAGTATAGGGTCGCTGAAGGGGCGCAATCAGCCCCAGCATTTT.

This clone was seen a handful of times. Here the CDR3 reads CASSQDDTPRYGYTF. CDR3 in DNA: TGCGCCAGCAGCCAAGATGACACCCCCAGATACGGCTACACCTTC. This rearrangement joins TRBV4-3 to TRBJ1-2; no reliable D call. Germline assignment: CDR1 LGHNA and CDR2 YSLEER. With 0 bases removed from V and 8 bases from J, the gap between germline ends came to 16 bases. CDR3 length: 15 amino acids.

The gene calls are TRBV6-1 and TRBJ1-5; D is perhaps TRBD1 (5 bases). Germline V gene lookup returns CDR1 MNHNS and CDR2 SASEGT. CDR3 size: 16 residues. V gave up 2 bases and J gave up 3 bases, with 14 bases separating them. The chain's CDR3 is CASSEFKTANNQPQHF. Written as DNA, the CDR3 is TGTGCCAGCAGTGAATTCAAGACAGCGAACAATCAGCCCCAGCATTTT.

This CDR3 is CASSLEYGGTGNYEQYF. The CDR3 DNA reads as TGTGCCAGCAGCTTAGAATACGGCGGGACAGGGAACTACGAGCAGTACTTC. The chain combines TRBV11-2 with TRBJ2-7; 9 bases map to TRBD1. Per the germline V gene, CDR1 is SGHAT and CDR2 is FQNNGV. Unmatched junction bases numbered 9, after V lost 0 bases and J lost 3 bases. The CDR3 contains 17 residues. Combining the CDR3 with reference TRBV11-2 and TRBJ2-7 gives the whole variable domain EAGVAQSPRYKIIEKRQSVAFWCNPISGHATLYWYQQILGQGPKLLIQFQNNGVVDDSQLPKDRFSAERLKGVDSTLKIQPAKLEDSAVYLCASSLEYGGTGNYEQYFGPGTRLTVT.

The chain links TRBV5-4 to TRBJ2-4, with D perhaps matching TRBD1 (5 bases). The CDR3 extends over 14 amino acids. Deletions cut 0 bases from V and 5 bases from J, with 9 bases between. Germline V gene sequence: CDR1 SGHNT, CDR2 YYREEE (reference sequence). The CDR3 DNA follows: TGTGCCAGCAGCTTGGCCACAGGAGAAAACATTCAGTACTTC. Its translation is CASSLATGENIQYF.

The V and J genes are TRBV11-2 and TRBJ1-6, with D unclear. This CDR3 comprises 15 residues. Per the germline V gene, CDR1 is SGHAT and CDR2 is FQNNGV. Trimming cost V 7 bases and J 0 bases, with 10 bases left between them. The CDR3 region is CASTFVFSYNSPLHF. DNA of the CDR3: TGTGCCAGCACCTTCGTTTTCTCCTATAATTCACCCCTCCACTTT. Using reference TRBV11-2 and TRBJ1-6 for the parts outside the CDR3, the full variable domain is EAGVAQSPRYKIIEKRQSVAFWCNPISGHATLYWYQQILGQGPKLLIQFQNNGVVDDSQLPKDRFSAERLKGVDSTLKIQPAKLEDSAVYLCASTFVFSYNSPLHFGNGTRLTVT.

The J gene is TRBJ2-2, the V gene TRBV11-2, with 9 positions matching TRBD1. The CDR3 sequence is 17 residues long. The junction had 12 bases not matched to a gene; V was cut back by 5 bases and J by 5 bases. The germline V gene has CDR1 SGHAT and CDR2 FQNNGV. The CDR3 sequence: CASSLTASGTGTGELFF. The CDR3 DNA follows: TGTGCCAGCAGCCTAACAGCGTCGGGGACAGGGACCGGGGAGCTGTTTTTT.

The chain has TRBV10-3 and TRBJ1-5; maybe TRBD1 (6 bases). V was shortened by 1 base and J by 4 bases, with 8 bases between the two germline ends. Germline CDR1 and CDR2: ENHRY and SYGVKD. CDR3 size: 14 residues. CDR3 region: CAISEWGQNQPQHF. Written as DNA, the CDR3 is TGTGCCATCAGTGAGTGGGGGCAGAATCAGCCCCAGCATTTT.

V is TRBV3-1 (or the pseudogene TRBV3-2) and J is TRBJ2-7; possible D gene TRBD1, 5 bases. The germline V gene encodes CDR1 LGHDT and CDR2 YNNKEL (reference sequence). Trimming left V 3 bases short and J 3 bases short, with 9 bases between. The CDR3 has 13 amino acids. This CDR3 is CASSQADSYEQYF. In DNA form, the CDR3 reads TGTGCCAGCAGCCAGGCCGACAGCTACGAGCAGTACTTC.

CDR3 sequence (DNA): TGTGCCAGCGGATGGGGGGGGTTGCGCTATGGCTACACCTTC. Its protein product is CASGWGGLRYGYTF. The V call is TRBV28, the J call TRBJ1-2, with D tentatively TRBD1 (5 bases). The germline V gene encodes CDR1 MDHEN and CDR2 SYDVKM. The ends were cut back, 8 bases at V and 4 bases at J, with 17 bases in the middle. The CDR3 extends over 14 amino acids.

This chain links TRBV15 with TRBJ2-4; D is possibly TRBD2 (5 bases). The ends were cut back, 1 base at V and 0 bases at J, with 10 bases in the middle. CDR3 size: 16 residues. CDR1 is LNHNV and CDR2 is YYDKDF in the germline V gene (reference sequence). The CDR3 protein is CATSRVGVLAKNIQYF. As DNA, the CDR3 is TGTGCCACCAGCAGAGTGGGAGTTCTAGCCAAAAACATTCAGTACTTC.

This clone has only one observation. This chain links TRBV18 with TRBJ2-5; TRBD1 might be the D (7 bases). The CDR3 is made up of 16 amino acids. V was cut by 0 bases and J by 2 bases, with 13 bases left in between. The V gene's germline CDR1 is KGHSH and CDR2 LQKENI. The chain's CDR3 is CASSPPLQGGQETQYF. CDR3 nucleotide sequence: TGTGCCAGCTCACCACCTCTCCAGGGGGGACAAGAGACCCAGTACTTC.

This CDR3 reads CSVGLDSYEQYF. The CDR3, as DNA: TGCAGCGTGGGACTCGACTCCTACGAGCAGTACTTC. This rearrangement joins TRBV29-1 to TRBJ2-7, with D tentatively TRBD2 (6 bases). Germline-derived CDR1 and CDR2 are SQVTM and ANQGSEA. The V end lost 6 bases, the J end lost 0 bases, and 9 bases lay between the germline ends. The CDR3 runs 12 residues.

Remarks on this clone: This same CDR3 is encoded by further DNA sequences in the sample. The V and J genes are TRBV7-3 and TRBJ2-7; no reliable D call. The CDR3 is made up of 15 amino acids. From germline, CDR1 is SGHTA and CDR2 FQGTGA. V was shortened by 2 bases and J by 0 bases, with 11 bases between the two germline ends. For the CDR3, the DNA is TGTGCCAGCAGCTTAGGGCTCTCGAGCTCCTACGAGCAGTACTTC. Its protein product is CASSLGLSSSYEQYF.

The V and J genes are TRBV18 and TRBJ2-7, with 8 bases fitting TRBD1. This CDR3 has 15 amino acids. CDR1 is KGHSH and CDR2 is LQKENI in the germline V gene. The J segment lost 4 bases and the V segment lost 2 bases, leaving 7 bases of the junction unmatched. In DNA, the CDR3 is TGTGCCAGCTCACCATATGCAGGGGGCATGTACGAGCAGTACTTC. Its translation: CASSPYAGGMYEQYF.

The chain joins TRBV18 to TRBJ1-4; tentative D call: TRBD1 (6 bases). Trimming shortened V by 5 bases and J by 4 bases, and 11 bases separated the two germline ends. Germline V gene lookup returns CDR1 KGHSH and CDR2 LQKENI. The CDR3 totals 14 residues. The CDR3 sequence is CASSTQGINEKLFF. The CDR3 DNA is TGTGCCAGCTCAACCCAGGGGATTAATGAAAAACTGTTTTTT.

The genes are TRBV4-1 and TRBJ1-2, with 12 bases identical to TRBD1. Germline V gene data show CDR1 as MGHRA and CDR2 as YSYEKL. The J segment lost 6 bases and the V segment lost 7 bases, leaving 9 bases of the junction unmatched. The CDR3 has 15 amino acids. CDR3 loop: CASTKGQGARDGYTF. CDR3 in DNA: TGCGCCAGCACTAAGGGACAGGGGGCGAGGGATGGCTACACCTTC.

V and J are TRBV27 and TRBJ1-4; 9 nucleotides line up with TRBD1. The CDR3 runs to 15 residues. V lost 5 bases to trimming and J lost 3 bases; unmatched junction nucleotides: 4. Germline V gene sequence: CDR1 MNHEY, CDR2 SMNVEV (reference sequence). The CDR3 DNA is TGTGCCAGCAGTCACAGGGGGCTTGCTAATGAAAAACTGTTTTTT. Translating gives CASSHRGLANEKLFF.

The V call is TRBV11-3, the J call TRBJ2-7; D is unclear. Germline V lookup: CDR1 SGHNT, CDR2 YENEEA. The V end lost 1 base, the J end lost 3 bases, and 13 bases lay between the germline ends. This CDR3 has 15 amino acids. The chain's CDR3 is CASSLGLQSHYEQYF. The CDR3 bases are TGTGCCAGCAGCTTAGGGCTTCAGTCCCACTACGAGCAGTACTTC.

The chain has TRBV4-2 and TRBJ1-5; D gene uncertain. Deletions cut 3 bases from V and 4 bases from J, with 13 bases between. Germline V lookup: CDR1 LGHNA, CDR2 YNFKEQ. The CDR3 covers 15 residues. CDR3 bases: TGTGCCAGCAGCCAGGAACGGGATTTTAATCAGCCCCAGCATTTT. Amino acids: CASSQERDFNQPQHF.

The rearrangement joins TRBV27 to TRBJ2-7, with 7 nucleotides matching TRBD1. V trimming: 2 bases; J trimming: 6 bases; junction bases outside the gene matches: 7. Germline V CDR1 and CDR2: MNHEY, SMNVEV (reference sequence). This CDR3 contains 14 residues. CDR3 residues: CASSLLSDRAEQYF. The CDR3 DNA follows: TGTGCCAGCAGTTTACTATCCGACAGGGCCGAGCAGTACTTC.